The 20 T cell receptor beta chains below come from one sample, sequenced in a study of shared clonotypes between healthy human individuals. Some clones are missing from TCRdb's copy, which holds only in-frame ones; the method was immunoSEQ multiplex PCR. The sample carries 2 million to 2.5 million clones, just over 90% recorded once. Naive CD8 cells, CD45RO-negative and positively selected for CCR7, excluded terminally differentiated effector memory CD45RA+ cells. Sequenced sample: naive CD8+ T cells from PBMCs. These receptors were taken from a man between 18 and 35 years old in good health. Some clones in this sample may be carry-over from other donors' samples.

The chain couples TRBV28 to TRBJ2-7; D tentatively fits TRBD1 or TRBD2 (5 bases each). The length of the CDR3 is 14 residues. V shed 3 bases and J shed 9 bases, with 18 bases lying between them. Germline V lookup: CDR1 MDHEN, CDR2 SYDVKM. The CDR3 DNA sequence: TGTGCCAGCAGTTTCCCTCGTGGGCTGAGGGGGCAGTACTTC. Amino acids: CASSFPRGLRGQYF.

V is TRBV30 and J is TRBJ2-2, with TRBD2 matching over 8 bases. The germline gives CDR1 GTSNPN, CDR2 SVGIG (reference sequence). Losses at the gene ends were 0 bases for V and 0 bases for J; bases not matched to a gene: 12. This CDR3 comprises 19 residues. The CDR3 reads CAWSVPRVELAANTGELFF. Here the CDR3 DNA reads TGTGCCTGGAGTGTACCTAGAGTCGAACTAGCGGCGAACACCGGGGAGCTGTTTTTT. Full variable domain (remainder filled in from reference TRBV30 and TRBJ2-2): SQTIHQWPATLVQPVGSPLSLECTVEGTSNPNLYWYRQAAGRGLQLLFYSVGIGQISSEVPQNLSASRPQDRQFILSSKKLLLSDSGFYLCAWSVPRVELAANTGELFFGEGSRLTVL.

V is TRBV4-1 and J is TRBJ2-1; D gene unclear. CDR1 and CDR2 from the germline V gene are MGHRA and YSYEKL. The CDR3 is 18 amino acids. The germline V and J ends were trimmed by 0 bases and 0 bases, with 15 bases remaining between them. The DNA for the CDR3 is TGCGCCAGCAGCCAAGATGAGTCCATCATAAGCTCCTACAATGAGCAGTTCTTC. Protein sequence: CASSQDESIISSYNEQFF.

This chain links TRBV10-2 with TRBJ2-3; TRBD2 matches 9 bases. The CDR3 contains 17 residues. With V trimmed by 1 base and J by 4 bases, 9 bases remained unmatched. The V gene's germline CDR1 is WSHSY and CDR2 SAAADI. The CDR3 spells CASSEFVAGEEADTQYF. In nucleotides, the CDR3 is TGCGCCAGCAGTGAGTTCGTAGCGGGAGAAGAGGCAGATACGCAGTATTTT.

Only one count was recorded for this clone. The rearrangement uses TRBV7-3 and TRBJ2-1, with a weak D call TRBD2 (5 bases). V lost 1 base to trimming and J lost 2 bases, with 9 bases between them. Germline V CDR1 and CDR2: SGHTA, FQGTGA. This CDR3 contains 15 residues. DNA of the CDR3: TGTGCCAGCAGCTTAAGGCTAGCAGCCTACAATGAGCAGTTCTTC. As protein: CASSLRLAAYNEQFF.

V and J are TRBV29-1 and TRBJ1-1; TRBD1 aligns across 8 bases. In germline, CDR1 is SQVTM, CDR2 ANQGSEA. The junction had 8 bases not matched to a gene; V was cut back by 3 bases and J by 11 bases. The CDR3 consists of 12 residues. The CDR3 here is CSVEAGGGGAFF. The CDR3 DNA reads TGCAGCGTTGAGGCAGGGGGCGGAGGGGCTTTCTTT.

The chain recombines TRBV5-6 with TRBJ2-7; TRBD1 agrees at 10 bases. Per germline, CDR1 SGHDT and CDR2 YYEEEE. CDR3 length: 16 residues. V shed 2 bases, J shed 3 bases, and the junction held 8 bases outside the gene matches. The DNA for the CDR3 is TGTGCCAGCAGCTTCAGTTTGGGACAGGGGTTCTACGAGCAGTACTTC. Protein sequence: CASSFSLGQGFYEQYF. The full variable domain, completed using reference TRBV5-6 and TRBJ2-7, is DAGVTQSPTHLIKTRGQQVTLRCSPKSGHDTVSWYQQALGQGPQFIFQYYEEEERQRGNFPDRFSGHQFPNYSSELNVNALLLGDSALYLCASSFSLGQGFYEQYFGPGTRLTVT.

The chain links TRBV4-1 to TRBJ2-5; D uncertain. Germline values: CDR1 MGHRA, CDR2 YSYEKL. CDR3 length: 16 residues. V lost 5 bases and J lost 3, with 19 bases in between. The CDR3 DNA reads TGCGCCAGCAGCTCACGGGCACAGATGGGGAAAGAGACCCAGTACTTC. Translating it yields CASSSRAQMGKETQYF.

J is TRBJ2-5 and V is TRBV11-2, with 8 positions matching TRBD2. CDR1 is SGHAT, CDR2 FQNNGV, per germline. After removal of 2 bases from V and 2 bases from J, the junction contained 10 bases not matched to a gene. The CDR3 spans 17 residues. The CDR3 loop reads CASSLLGRAGMQETQYF. The CDR3, as DNA: TGTGCCAGCAGCTTACTCGGGAGGGCGGGGATGCAAGAGACCCAGTACTTC.

This clone was seen more than once but under ten times. The chain joins TRBV11-2 to TRBJ2-1; no firm D call. Deletions cut 1 base from V and 0 bases from J, with 10 bases between. The CDR3 runs to 16 residues. Germline V gene lookup returns CDR1 SGHAT and CDR2 FQNNGV. CDR3 sequence: CASSLGWSSSYNEQFF. The CDR3 region has the DNA TGTGCCAGCAGCTTAGGGTGGAGTAGCTCCTACAATGAGCAGTTCTTC. The whole variable domain, remainder taken from reference TRBV11-2 and TRBJ2-1, is EAGVAQSPRYKIIEKRQSVAFWCNPISGHATLYWYQQILGQGPKLLIQFQNNGVVDDSQLPKDRFSAERLKGVDSTLKIQPAKLEDSAVYLCASSLGWSSSYNEQFFGPGTRLTVL.

V and J are TRBV5-1 and TRBJ2-5; 12 bases map to TRBD1. The CDR3 consists of 15 residues. The germline CDR1 and CDR2 sequences are SGHRS and YFSETQ. J lost 5 bases, V lost 5 bases, and 7 bases had no gene match. The CDR3 DNA sequence: TGCGCCAGCAGTGGGACAGGGGGCCTTGGCGAGACCCAGTACTTC. Amino acid sequence: CASSGTGGLGETQYF.

This clone occurred once. The chain is built from TRBV7-9 and TRBJ2-2, with D uncertain. The CDR3 runs to 14 residues. V gave up 11 bases and J gave up 0 bases, with 13 bases separating them. Germline CDR1 reads SEHNR; CDR2 reads FQNEAQ (reference sequence). The CDR3 region is CAAQELSNTGELFF. Here the CDR3 DNA reads TGTGCCGCGCAAGAACTATCGAACACCGGGGAGCTGTTTTTT.

This chain uses TRBV11-2 with TRBJ2-6; D is undetermined. Germline CDR1 and CDR2: SGHAT and FQNNGV. This CDR3 has 15 amino acids. Trimming pared 1 base from V and 2 bases from J, leaving 6 bases between. The CDR3 loop is CASSLAGPGANVLTF. The CDR3 bases are TGTGCCAGCAGCTTAGCTGGGCCTGGGGCCAACGTCCTGACTTTC.

The chain has TRBV29-1 and TRBJ1-2, with TRBD1 matching over 10 bases. The junction had 9 bases not matched to a gene; V was cut back by 7 bases and J by 7 bases. Germline values: CDR1 SQVTM, CDR2 ANQGSEA. This CDR3 has 13 amino acids. The CDR3 reads CSAWTGGSIGYTF. CDR3 nucleotides: TGCAGCGCCTGGACAGGGGGTTCTATTGGCTACACCTTC.

The chain uses TRBV7-9 and TRBJ1-1, with 7 bases that match TRBD1. The CDR3 contains 13 residues. V shed 6 bases, J shed 8 bases, and the junction held 9 bases outside the gene matches. In germline, CDR1 is SEHNR, CDR2 FQNEAQ (reference sequence). The CDR3 region is CASRPAGGGEAFF. Written as DNA, the CDR3 is TGTGCCAGCAGGCCAGCAGGGGGAGGGGAAGCTTTCTTT.

A single count supports this clone. The rearrangement joins TRBV29-1 to TRBJ2-1; D is tentatively TRBD1 or TRBD2 (5 bases each). Trimming removed 8 bases from V and 4 bases from J, with 21 bases in between. CDR1 is SQVTM, CDR2 ANQGSEA, per germline. The CDR3 runs 15 residues. CDR3 amino acids: CSSRGGRGDYNEQFF. Here the CDR3 DNA reads TGCAGCTCACGTGGGGGTCGGGGTGATTACAATGAGCAGTTCTTC.

This clone occurred once. An end of the junction differs from the germline gene, which may be a read error. This rearrangement joins TRBV7-9 to TRBJ1-3, with TRBD1 matching over 9 bases. Germline assignment: CDR1 SEHNR and CDR2 FQNEAQ (reference sequence). There are 19 residues in the CDR3. CDR3 nucleotides: TGTGCCATCAGCCGGGGGATTACCCGGGACAGGGTTTGGGAAAACACCATATATTTT. Its protein is CAISRGITRDRVWENTIYF.

As DNA, the CDR3 is TGTGCCAGCAGCTTCCTACAGGGGGTTATCACTGAAGCTTTCTTT. This sequence encodes CASSFLQGVITEAFF. The chain links TRBV7-9 to TRBJ1-1; TRBD1 aligns across 8 bases. There are 15 residues in the CDR3. Germline V gene sequence: CDR1 SEHNR, CDR2 FQNEAQ (reference sequence). The trim removed 3 bases at V and 4 bases at J, leaving 7 bases unmatched. Full variable domain (missing parts from reference TRBV7-9 and TRBJ1-1): DTGVSQNPRHKITKRGQNVTFRCDPISEHNRLYWYRQTLGQGPEFLTYFQNEAQLEKSRLLSDRFSAERPKGSFSTLEIQRTEQGDSAMYLCASSFLQGVITEAFFGQGTRLTVV.

The gene calls are TRBV6-1 and TRBJ2-7; D is undetermined. V lost 4 bases and J lost 6, with 4 bases in between. Germline CDR1 is MNHNS and CDR2 is SASEGT. The CDR3 totals 10 residues. CDR3 coding DNA: TGTGCCAGCAGTGGGGTCGAGCAGTACTTC. Encoded protein: CASSGVEQYF.

V is TRBV7-2 and J is TRBJ1-1; 9 bases are shared with TRBD1. Losses at the gene ends were 5 bases for V and 11 bases for J; bases not matched to a gene: 6. This CDR3 has 12 residues. CDR1 and CDR2 (germline): SGHTA, FQGNSA. CDR3 loop: CASSPRDRVAFF. CDR3 bases: TGTGCCAGCAGCCCCCGGGACAGGGTTGCTTTCTTT.